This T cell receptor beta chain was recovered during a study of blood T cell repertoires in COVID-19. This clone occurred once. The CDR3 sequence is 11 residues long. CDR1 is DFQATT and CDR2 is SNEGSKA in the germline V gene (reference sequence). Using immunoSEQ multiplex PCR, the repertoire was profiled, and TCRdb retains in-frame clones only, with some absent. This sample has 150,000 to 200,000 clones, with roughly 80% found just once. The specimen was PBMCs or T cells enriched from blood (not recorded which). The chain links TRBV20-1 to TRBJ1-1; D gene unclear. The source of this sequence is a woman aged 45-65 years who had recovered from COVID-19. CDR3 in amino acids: CIAFDNTEAFF. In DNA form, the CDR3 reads TGCATAGCCTTTGATAACACTGAAGCTTTCTTT.